Ten or more counts support the clone carrying this T cell receptor beta chain. The antigen is undetermined. The CDR3 runs to 14 residues. Per the germline V gene, CDR1 is DFQATT and CDR2 is SNEGSKA (reference sequence). The germline V and J ends were trimmed by 0 bases and 4 bases, with 12 bases remaining between them. This record belongs to a study of CD8+CD57+ T cells in acquired aplastic anemia. TCR beta VDJ and CDR3 profiling used genomic DNA as template. TCRdb redid the calling of the reads with MiXCR, one entry per CDR3 protein. The table lists approximately 81,000 distinct CDR3 sequences, roughly half of them singletons. The study, taken as a whole, reports: In CD8+ cells, Simpson's diversity showed no significant difference between patients and controls. Both patients and controls carried the same twenty-nine CD8+ CDR3 sequences.

Input material: sorted CD4+, CD8+, or CD8+CD57+ T cells (not recorded which) from PBMCs. The TCR originated in a human donor in good health, serving as a control. The chain recombines TRBV20-1 with TRBJ1-1; D remains ambiguous. CDR3 in DNA: TGCAGTGCTAGAGATGGCGGGCGGGGCACTGAAGCTTTCTTT. This codes for CSARDGGRGTEAFF.